These 6 T cell receptor beta chains were all obtained from the same sample, sequenced in a study of response to subunit inactivated influenza vaccine. TCRdb analysed the RT-PCR reads with MiXCR anew, one entry per CDR3 protein. The sample consists of 450,000 to 550,000 distinct CDR3 sequences, about 25% of them appearing once. This specimen consisted of CD4+ T cells sorted from PBMCs, obtained around 5 days after vaccination. These receptors were obtained from a man aged 50-60 years who received an inactivated influenza vaccine.

This clonotype was found a few times. The V gene is TRBV12-3 or TRBV12-4, the J gene TRBJ1-3; D remains ambiguous. Trimming pared 6 bases from V and 2 bases from J, leaving 8 bases between. CDR3 size: 13 residues. CDR3 sequence (DNA): TGTGCCAGCAGCCTGGCACCTGGAAACACCATATATTTT. Protein: CASSLAPGNTIYF.

Worth noting for this clonotype: Mismatch with germline at one junction end may stem from a read error. The V call is TRBV18, the J call TRBJ2-7; the match to TRBD1 covers 7 bases. Germline lookup yields CDR1 KGHSH and CDR2 LQKENI. This CDR3 has 14 amino acids. CDR3 bases: TGTGCCAACTCACCTGGACGACAGGGCTACGAGCAGTACTTC. The encoded protein is CANSPGRQGYEQYF. Full variable domain (missing parts from reference TRBV18 and TRBJ2-7): NAGVMQNPRHLVRRRGQEARLRCSPMKGHSHVYWYRQLPEEGLKFMVYLQKENIIDESGMPKERFSAEFPKEGPSILRIQQVVRGDSAAYFCANSPGRQGYEQYFGPGTRLTVT.

The chain has TRBV7-2 and TRBJ2-1; a weak D match, TRBD1 (5 bases). The CDR3 contains 16 residues. V was clipped by 2 bases and J by 12 bases, with 23 bases between them. Germline V gene sequence: CDR1 SGHTA, CDR2 FQGNSA. CDR3 residues: CASSLRAVTAGRRQFF. The CDR3 region has the DNA TGTGCCAGCAGCTTAAGGGCCGTGACAGCCGGTCGGAGGCAGTTCTTC.

This clonotype has more than one count but fewer than ten. The V gene is TRBV20-1, the J gene TRBJ2-7; D is unclear. Per the germline V gene, CDR1 is DFQATT and CDR2 is SNEGSKA (reference sequence). Trimming removed 0 bases from V and 5 bases from J, with 2 bases in between. This CDR3 contains 10 residues. CDR3 sequence reads: CSARDNEQYF. The CDR3 nucleotides are TGCAGTGCTAGAGATAACGAGCAGTACTTC.

J is TRBJ1-2 and V is TRBV5-1; D is undetermined. Trimming removed 5 bases at V and 2 bases at J, with 10 bases between. Germline CDR1 and CDR2: SGHRS and YFSETQ. The CDR3 has 13 amino acids. CDR3 loop: CASRRAPNYGYTF. DNA of the CDR3: TGCGCCAGCAGGAGGGCACCAAACTATGGCTACACCTTC.

The chain combines TRBV7-8 with TRBJ1-2; D gene unclear. Germline V gene lookup returns CDR1 SGHVS and CDR2 FQNEAQ. Trimming cost V 5 bases and J 8 bases, with 18 bases left between them. The CDR3 length is 14 residues. The CDR3 bases are TGTGCCAGCAGCGCACGTATGGAAGAGGGCGGCTACACCTTC. This codes for CASSARMEEGGYTF.